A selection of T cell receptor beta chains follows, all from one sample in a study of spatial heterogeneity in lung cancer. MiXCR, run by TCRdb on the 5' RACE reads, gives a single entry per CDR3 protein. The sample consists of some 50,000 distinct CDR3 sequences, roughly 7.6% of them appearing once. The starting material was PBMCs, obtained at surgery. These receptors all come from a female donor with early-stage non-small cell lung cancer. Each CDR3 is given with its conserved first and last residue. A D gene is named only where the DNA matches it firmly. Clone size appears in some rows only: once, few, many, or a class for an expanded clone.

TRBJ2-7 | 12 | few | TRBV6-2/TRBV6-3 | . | TGTGCCGCGACTCCGGGAAGAAACGAGCAGTACTTC | CAATPGRNEQYF
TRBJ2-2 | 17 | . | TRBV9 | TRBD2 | TGTGCCAGCAGCGTTCGCGCGGGGGGACCGAACACCGGGGAGCTGTTTTTT | CASSVRAGGPNTGELFF
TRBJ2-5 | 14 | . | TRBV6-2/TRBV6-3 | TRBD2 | TGTGCCAGCAGTTCGCCGGGGGGGCCAGAGACCCAGTACTTC | CASSSPGGPETQYF
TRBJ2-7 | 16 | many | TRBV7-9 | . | TGTGCCAGCAGCTTGGAGAGCTACGGGGAAACCTACGAGCAGTACTTC | CASSLESYGETYEQYF
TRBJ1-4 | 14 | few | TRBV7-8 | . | TGTGCCAGCAGCTTAGGCGCAGGCCGGGAAAAACTGTTTTTT | CASSLGAGREKLFF
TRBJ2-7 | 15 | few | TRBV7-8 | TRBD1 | TGTGCCAGCAGCGCTCTGCGGACAGGGGGCGGCGAGCAGTACTTC | CASSALRTGGGEQYF
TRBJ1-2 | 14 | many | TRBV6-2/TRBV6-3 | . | TGTGCCAGCAGTTACTCGACCCGAGACTATGGCTACACCTTC | CASSYSTRDYGYTF
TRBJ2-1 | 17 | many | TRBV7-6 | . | TGTGCCAGCAGCTTAGTGGCCCGGGGGCAGGGGGGAAATGAGCAGTTCTTC | CASSLVARGQGGNEQFF
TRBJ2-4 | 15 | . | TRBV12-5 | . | TGTGCTAGTGGTTTTTCAGGGGCGGCCAAAAACATTCAGTACTTC | CASGFSGAAKNIQYF
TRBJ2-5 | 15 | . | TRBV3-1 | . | TGTGCCAGCAGTCCCCGTAATCTTAGGCAAGAGACCCAGTACTTC | CASSPRNLRQETQYF
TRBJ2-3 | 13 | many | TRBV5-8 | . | TGTGCCAGCAGCTTGGAGGGCACAGATACGCAGTATTTT | CASSLEGTDTQYF
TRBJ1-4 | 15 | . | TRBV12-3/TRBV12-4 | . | TGTGCCAGCAGTCCGGGACAAGGGATAGGCGAAAAACTGTTTTTT | CASSPGQGIGEKLFF
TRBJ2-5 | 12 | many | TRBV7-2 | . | TGTGCCAGCAGCTTAGATGGAGAGACCCAGTACTTC | CASSLDGETQYF
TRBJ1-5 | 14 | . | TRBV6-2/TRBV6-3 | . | TGTGCCAGCAGTTACGCAGTTAATAATCAGCCCCAGCATTTT | CASSYAVNNQPQHF
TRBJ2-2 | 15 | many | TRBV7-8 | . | TGTGCCAGCAGCTTAGGAACTCACTCAACCGGGGAGCTGTTTTTT | CASSLGTHSTGELFF
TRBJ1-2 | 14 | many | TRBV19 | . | TGTGCCAGTAGTATTGGCAGGGCAAACTATGGCTACACCTTC | CASSIGRANYGYTF
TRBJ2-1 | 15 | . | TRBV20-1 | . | TGCAGTGCTAGAGATCAGGGCAAGAACTACAATGAGCAGTTCTTC | CSARDQGKNYNEQFF
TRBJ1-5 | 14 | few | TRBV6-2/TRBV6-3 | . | TGTGCCAGCAGTTTTCAGGGGCGCAATCAGCCCCAGCATTTT | CASSFQGRNQPQHF
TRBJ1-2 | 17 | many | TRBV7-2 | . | TGTGCCAGCAGCCCCCCCCGGTACCCGGGGACTAACTATGGCTACACCTTC | CASSPPRYPGTNYGYTF
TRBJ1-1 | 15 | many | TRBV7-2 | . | TGTGCCAGCAGCTTAGAAGGGATGGGGAACACTGAAGCTTTCTTT | CASSLEGMGNTEAFF
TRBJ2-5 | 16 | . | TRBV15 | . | TGTGCCACCAGCAGAGATGGAGGACTCTCCCGGGGGACCCAGTACTTC | CATSRDGGLSRGTQYF
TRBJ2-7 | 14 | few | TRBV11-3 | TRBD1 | TGTGCCAGCAGCTTAGGGACAGGTCCCTACGAGCAGTACTTC | CASSLGTGPYEQYF
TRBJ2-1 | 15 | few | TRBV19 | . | TGTGCCAGTATGATTGACAGAGGCTCCTACAATGAGCAGTTCTTC | CASMIDRGSYNEQFF
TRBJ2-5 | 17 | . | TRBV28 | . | TGTGCCAGCAGTTCCCGTGAGCCGGGACAACCACAAGAGACCCAGTACTTC | CASSSREPGQPQETQYF
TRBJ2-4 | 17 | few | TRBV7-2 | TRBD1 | TGTGCCAGCAGCTTAGCGAGAGGGGGCGCCTCCAAAAACATTCAGTACTTC | CASSLARGGASKNIQYF
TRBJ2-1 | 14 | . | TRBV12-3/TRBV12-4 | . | TGTGCCAGCAGTTTAGGGAGGGGATCAACTGAGCAGTTCTTC | CASSLGRGSTEQFF
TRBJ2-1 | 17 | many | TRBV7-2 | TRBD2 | TGTGCCAGCAGCCTCCAACTAGCGGGTCTCTCCTACAATGAGCAGTTCTTC | CASSLQLAGLSYNEQFF
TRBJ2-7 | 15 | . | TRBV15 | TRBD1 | TGTGCCACCAGCATGAGGGACAGGCGGACCTACGAGCAGTACTTC | CATSMRDRRTYEQYF
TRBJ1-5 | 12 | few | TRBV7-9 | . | TGTGCCAGCAGCTTCACCAATCAGCCCCAGCATTTT | CASSFTNQPQHF
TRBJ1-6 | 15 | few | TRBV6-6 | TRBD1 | TGTGCCACATGGGACAGGGTCTCCTATAATTCACCCCTCCACTTT | CATWDRVSYNSPLHF
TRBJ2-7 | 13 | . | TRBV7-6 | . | TGTGCCAGCAGCCCACGAAGGGCCGGAGAGCAGTACTTC | CASSPRRAGEQYF
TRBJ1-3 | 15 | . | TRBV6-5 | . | TGTGCCAGCAGTCGTCCAGGGTCCTCTGGAAACACCATATATTTT | CASSRPGSSGNTIYF
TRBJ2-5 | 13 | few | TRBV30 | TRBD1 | TGTGCCTGGAGAAACAGGGGAGTCGAGACCCAGTACTTC | CAWRNRGVETQYF
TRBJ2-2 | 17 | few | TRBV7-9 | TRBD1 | TGTGCCAGCAGCTTCGGCATAGGACAGGGAAGCGGCGGGGAGCTGTTTTTT | CASSFGIGQGSGGELFF
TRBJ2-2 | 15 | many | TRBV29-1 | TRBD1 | TGCAGCGTTGAATGGGGGCCAGGGGGCAGGGGGGAGCTGTTTTTT | CSVEWGPGGRGELFF
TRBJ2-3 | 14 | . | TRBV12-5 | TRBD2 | TGTGCTAGTGCCAGACTAGCGGGGTCAGATAAGCAGTATTTT | CASARLAGSDKQYF
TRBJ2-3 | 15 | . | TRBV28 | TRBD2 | TGTGCCAGCAGTTTATGGGCTAGCGGTGCAGATACGCAGTATTTT | CASSLWASGADTQYF
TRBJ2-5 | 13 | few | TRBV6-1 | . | TGTGCCAGCGCCCAGGACTTCCAAGAGACCCAGTACTTC | CASAQDFQETQYF
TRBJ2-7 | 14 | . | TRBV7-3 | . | TGTGCCAGCAGCTTATTGGGGGGAACGGGGGAGCAGTACTTC | CASSLLGGTGEQYF
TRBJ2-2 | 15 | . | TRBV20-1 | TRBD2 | TGCAGTGCTAGGCGGGGACTAGCGAACACCGGGGAGCTGTTTTTT | CSARRGLANTGELFF
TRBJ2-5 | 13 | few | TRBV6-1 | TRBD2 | TGTGCCAGCAGGGAAGCGGGGCAAGAGACCCAGTACTTC | CASREAGQETQYF
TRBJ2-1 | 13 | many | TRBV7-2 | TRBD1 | TGTGCCAGCAGCTTAGACAGGGGCGATGAGCAGTTCTTC | CASSLDRGDEQFF
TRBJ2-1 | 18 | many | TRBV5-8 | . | TGTGCCAGCAGCCGCTCCGCTATCGACCAGGCACCCTACAATGAGCAGTTCTTC | CASSRSAIDQAPYNEQFF
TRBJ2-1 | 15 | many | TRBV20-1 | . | TGCAGTGCTGGAAGGGAACCAAGCTCCTACAATGAGCAGTTCTTC | CSAGREPSSYNEQFF
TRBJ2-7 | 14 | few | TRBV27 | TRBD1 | TGTGCCAGCAGGGGGGACAGGGTCGGTGACGAGCAGTACTTC | CASRGDRVGDEQYF